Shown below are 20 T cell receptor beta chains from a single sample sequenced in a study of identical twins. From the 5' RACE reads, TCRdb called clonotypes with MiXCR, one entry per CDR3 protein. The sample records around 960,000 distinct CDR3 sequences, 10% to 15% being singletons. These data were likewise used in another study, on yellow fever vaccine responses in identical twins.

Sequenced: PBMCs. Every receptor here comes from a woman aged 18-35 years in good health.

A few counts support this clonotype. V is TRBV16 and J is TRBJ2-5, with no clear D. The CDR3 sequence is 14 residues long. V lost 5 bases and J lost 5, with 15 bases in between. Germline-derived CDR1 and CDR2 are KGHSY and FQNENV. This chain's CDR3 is CASSGPAGLETQYF. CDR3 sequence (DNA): TGTGCCAGCAGCGGACCGGCTGGGCTGGAGACCCAGTACTTC.

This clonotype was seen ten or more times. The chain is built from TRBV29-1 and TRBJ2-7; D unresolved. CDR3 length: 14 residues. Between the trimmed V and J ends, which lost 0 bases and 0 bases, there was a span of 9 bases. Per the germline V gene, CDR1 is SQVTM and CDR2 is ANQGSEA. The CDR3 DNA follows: TGCAGCGTTGAAGATCGAGGCAGCTCCTACGAGCAGTACTTC. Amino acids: CSVEDRGSSYEQYF.

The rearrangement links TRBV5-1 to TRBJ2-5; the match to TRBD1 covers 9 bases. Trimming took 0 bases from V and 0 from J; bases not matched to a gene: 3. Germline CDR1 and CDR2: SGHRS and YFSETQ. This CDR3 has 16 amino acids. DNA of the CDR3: TGCGCCAGCAGCTTGGGGGACAGGGCAAACCAAGAGACCCAGTACTTC. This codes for CASSLGDRANQETQYF.

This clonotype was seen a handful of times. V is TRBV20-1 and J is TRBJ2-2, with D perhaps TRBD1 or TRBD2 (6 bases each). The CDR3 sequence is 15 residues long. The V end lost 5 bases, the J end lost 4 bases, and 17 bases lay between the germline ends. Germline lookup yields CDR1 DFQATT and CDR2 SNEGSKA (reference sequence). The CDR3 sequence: CSAGGVRGPTGELFF. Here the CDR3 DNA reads TGCAGTGCTGGGGGCGTGCGGGGCCCCACCGGGGAGCTGTTTTTT.

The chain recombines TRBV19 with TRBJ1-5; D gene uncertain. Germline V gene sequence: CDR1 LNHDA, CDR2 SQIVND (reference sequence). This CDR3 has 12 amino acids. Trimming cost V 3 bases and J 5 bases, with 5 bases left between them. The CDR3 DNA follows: TGTGCCAGTAGTATGATTGATCAGCCCCAGCATTTT. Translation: CASSMIDQPQHF.

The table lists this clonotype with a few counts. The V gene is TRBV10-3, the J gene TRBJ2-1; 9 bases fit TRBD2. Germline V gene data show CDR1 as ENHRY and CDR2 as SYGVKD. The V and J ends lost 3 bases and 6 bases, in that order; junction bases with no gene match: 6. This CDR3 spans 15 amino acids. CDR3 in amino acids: CAISDAGGPVNEQFF. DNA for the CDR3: TGTGCCATCAGTGACGCGGGAGGGCCTGTCAATGAGCAGTTCTTC.

The CDR3 DNA is TGTGCCAGCAGCCAAGCGGGGGGGCCGCAGGCAGATACGCAGTATTTT. Amino acids: CASSQAGGPQADTQYF. The chain couples TRBV4-2 to TRBJ2-3; TRBD2 matches at 8 bases. Germline CDR1 LGHNA, CDR2 YNFKEQ. This CDR3 contains 16 residues. With V trimmed by 1 base and J by 4 bases, 7 bases remained unmatched.

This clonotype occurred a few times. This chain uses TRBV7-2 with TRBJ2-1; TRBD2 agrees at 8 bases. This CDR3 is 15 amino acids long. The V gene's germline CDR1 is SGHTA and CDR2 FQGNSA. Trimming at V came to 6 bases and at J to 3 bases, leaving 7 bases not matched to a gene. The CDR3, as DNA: TGTGCCAGCAGGAGCGGGGGACGGGTCTACAATGAGCAGTTCTTC. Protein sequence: CASRSGGRVYNEQFF.

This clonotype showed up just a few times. CDR3 region: CASSPGQGNVGELFF. CDR3 in DNA: TGTGCCAGCAGTCCGGGACAGGGTAATGTCGGGGAGCTGTTTTTT. The chain links TRBV5-5 to TRBJ2-2; 9 positions match TRBD1. Germline V gene data show CDR1 as SGHKS and CDR2 as YYEKEE (reference sequence). The CDR3 consists of 15 residues. J gave up 7 bases and V 5 bases, and 9 bases lay outside the gene matches.

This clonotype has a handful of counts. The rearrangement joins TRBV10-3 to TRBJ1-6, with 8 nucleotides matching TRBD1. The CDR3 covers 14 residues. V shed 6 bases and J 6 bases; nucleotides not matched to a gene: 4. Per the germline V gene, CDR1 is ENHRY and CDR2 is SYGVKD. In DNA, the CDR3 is TGTGCCATCAGCGAACAGGGGGGTAATTCACCCCTCCACTTT. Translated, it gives CAISEQGGNSPLHF.

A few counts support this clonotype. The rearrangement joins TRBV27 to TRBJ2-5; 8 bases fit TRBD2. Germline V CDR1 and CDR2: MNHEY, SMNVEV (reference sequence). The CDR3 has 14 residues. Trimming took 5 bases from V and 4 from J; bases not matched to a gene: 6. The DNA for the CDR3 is TGTGCCAGCAGTCGGGGGGGGTTGGGAGAGACCCAGTACTTC. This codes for CASSRGGLGETQYF.

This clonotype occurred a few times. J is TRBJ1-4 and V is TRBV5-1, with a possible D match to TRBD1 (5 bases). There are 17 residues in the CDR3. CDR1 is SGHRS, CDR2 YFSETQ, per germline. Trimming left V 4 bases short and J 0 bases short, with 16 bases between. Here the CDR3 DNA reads TGCGCCAGCAGCCCCGGGACCCTTAGGCCAACTAATGAAAAACTGTTTTTT. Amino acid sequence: CASSPGTLRPTNEKLFF.

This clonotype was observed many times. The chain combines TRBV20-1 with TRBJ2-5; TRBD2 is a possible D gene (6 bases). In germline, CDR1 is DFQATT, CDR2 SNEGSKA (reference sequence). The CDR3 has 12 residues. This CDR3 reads CSARGSGETQYF. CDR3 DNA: TGCAGCGCCCGGGGGAGCGGAGAGACCCAGTACTTC.

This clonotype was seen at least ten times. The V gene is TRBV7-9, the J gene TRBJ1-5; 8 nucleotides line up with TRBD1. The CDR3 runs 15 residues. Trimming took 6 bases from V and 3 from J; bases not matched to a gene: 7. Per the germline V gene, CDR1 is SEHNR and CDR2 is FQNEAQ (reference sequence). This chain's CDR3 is CASSPDRGHNQPQHF. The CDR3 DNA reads TGTGCCAGCAGTCCCGACAGGGGCCACAATCAGCCCCAGCATTTT.

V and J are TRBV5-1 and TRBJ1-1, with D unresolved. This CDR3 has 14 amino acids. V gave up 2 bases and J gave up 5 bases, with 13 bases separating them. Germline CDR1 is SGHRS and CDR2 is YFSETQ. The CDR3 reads CASSFGGQRTEAFF. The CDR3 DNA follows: TGCGCCAGCAGCTTTGGAGGGCAGAGGACTGAAGCTTTCTTT.

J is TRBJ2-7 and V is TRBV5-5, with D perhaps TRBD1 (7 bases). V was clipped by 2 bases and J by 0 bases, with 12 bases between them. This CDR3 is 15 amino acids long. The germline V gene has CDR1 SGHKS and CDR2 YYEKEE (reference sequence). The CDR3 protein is CASSFLQGGSYEQYF. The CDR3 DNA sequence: TGTGCCAGCAGCTTTCTCCAGGGGGGCTCCTACGAGCAGTACTTC.

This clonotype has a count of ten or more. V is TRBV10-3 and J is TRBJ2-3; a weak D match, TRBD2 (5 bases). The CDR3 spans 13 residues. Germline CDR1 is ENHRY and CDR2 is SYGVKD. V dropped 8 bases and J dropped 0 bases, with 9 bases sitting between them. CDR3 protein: CAIRRSSTDTQYF. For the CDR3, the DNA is TGTGCCATCCGGAGGTCTAGCACAGATACGCAGTATTTT.

The CDR3, as DNA: TGTGCCAGCCCAAGTCGGGGCTCTGGTGAAGCTTTCTTT. As protein: CASPSRGSGEAFF. The V gene is TRBV12-3 or TRBV12-4, the J gene TRBJ1-1; TRBD1 is a possible D gene (5 bases). This CDR3 is built from 13 residues. Between the trimmed V and J ends, which lost 8 bases and 7 bases, there was a span of 17 bases.

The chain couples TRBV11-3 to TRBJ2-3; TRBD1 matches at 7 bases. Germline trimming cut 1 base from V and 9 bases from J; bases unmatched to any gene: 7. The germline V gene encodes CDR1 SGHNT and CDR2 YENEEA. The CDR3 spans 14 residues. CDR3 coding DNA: TGTGCCAGCAGCTTAGGTACAGGGGCCACCACGCAGTATTTT. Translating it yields CASSLGTGATTQYF.

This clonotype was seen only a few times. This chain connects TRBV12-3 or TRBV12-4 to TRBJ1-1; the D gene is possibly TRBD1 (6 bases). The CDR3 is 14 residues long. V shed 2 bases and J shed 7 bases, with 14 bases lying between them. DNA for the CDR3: TGTGCCAGCAGTTTATTGCAGGGGAGATTTGAAGCTTTCTTT. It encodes CASSLLQGRFEAFF.